The following is a TCR beta chain sequence with its context. The target of this receptor is not known. No much larger clone is present one base from it, and per-base qualities are unavailable. The sample belongs to a study of blood T cells in healthy people across ages (dated by TCRdb to 2013 to 2016). Background for the entire study: In model experiments, template switching captured about one uniquely barcoded TCR beta cDNA molecule for every two T cells. Age-related changes in TCR beta repertoire diversity were measured in the study by deep sequencing normalized with unique cDNA molecular identifiers. The donors were split into four age groups: young (average 16 years), middle-aged (over 35), aged (more than 60) and long-lived (approximately 80). To avoid experimental bias, donors of different ages were randomly spread across the sequencing lanes. For two donors (one aged 18 to 30 and one aged 80 or older), the study analyzed two additional independent replicas of 1 million unique cDNA reads from the same blood draw. What the work shows at the level of the full study, not this receptor alone: Estimates of total diversity based on one million sequenced T cells were regarded as lower bounds and as underestimates. There was a strong correlation between observed TCR beta diversity and the percentage of naive T cells measured by flow cytometry. Donor CMV infection status was unknown, potentially confounding age-related changes in expanded clonotypes. As age increased, observed TCR beta diversity per million T cells dropped in a roughly linear way, and a significant reduction was already evident by age approximately 40. Conclusive comparison of naive and antigen-experienced compartments was prevented by the profiling of bulk unsorted PBMCs. The long-lived group showed more naive CD4+ T cells, fewer expanded clones and increased TCR diversity than the aged group, suggesting age selection.

The CDR3, from cysteine to phenylalanine, totals 18 residues. Only the CDR3 part of the read is kept: 54 bases, read in frame from the first base. Trimming takes 6 bases from V and 8 bases from J, and the germline ends sit 31 bases apart. Systemically healthy Caucasian individuals from Russia, 35 to 50 in total and aged roughly 6 to 95 years, were included as donors. Each donor gave approximately 9.4 milliliters of peripheral blood, drawn into EDTA-treated Vacutainer tubes. Ficoll-Paque density-gradient centrifugation was used to isolate PBMCs, with at least 7 million obtained per sample. Trizol reagent was used to extract total RNA from the PBMCs, yielding at least 6 micrograms per sample. The percentages of naive CD45RAhigh/CD27high T cells were determined by flow cytometry on a PBMC aliquot from every donor. Library construction relied on 5' RACE. Sequencing was carried out with an Illumina HiSeq 2500. A second PCR of 7 to 11 cycles was performed with a sample-barcoded 5' primer and a J-beta primer mix. Each TCR beta cDNA molecule received a unique molecular identifier from a template-switch 5' adaptor carrying 12 random nucleotides. Each sample yielded at least 3 million CDR3-containing paired-end reads. All of the RNA was converted into first-strand cDNA using the Mint cDNA synthesis kit, with a TRBC-specific oligonucleotide serving as the primer. After uracil-DNA glycosylase treatment, a first 18-cycle PCR used universal primers M1SS and BC2_uni_R on all cDNA. Per the source publication's procedure: For normalization, 1 million high-quality reads, each with a distinct molecular identifier, were randomly selected from each sample. Reads sharing molecular identifiers were discarded rather than binned into consensus sequences. CDR3 identification, clonotype clustering and error correction used MiTCR with a Q25 quality threshold and the strictest error-elimination algorithm. A nonparametric unseen species model using Euler transformation provided a lower-bound estimate of total TCR beta diversity. TCRdb itself trimmed the public reads at Q25 with fastp, ran MiXCR and retained productive beta chains. Here each entry gathers all rows of one CDR3 protein and keeps the most common genes and DNA. The V and J calls and clone size are TCRdb's, not the authors'. In this sample the table shows hundreds of thousands of distinct CDR3 sequences, 25% to 35% of which occur a single time. The biggest ten clones account for approximately 15% of the sample.

The rearrangement combines TRBV12-3 or TRBV12-4 with TRBJ1-2; the D segment cannot be called with confidence. This sequence was found in a woman of 80 years or more in good health. The sequenced sample was blood. The CDR3 reads CASSGKRVAFNPSHGYTF. The bases read TGTGCCAGCAGCGGCAAACGGGTCGCTTTTAACCCCTCCCACGGCTACACCTTC.